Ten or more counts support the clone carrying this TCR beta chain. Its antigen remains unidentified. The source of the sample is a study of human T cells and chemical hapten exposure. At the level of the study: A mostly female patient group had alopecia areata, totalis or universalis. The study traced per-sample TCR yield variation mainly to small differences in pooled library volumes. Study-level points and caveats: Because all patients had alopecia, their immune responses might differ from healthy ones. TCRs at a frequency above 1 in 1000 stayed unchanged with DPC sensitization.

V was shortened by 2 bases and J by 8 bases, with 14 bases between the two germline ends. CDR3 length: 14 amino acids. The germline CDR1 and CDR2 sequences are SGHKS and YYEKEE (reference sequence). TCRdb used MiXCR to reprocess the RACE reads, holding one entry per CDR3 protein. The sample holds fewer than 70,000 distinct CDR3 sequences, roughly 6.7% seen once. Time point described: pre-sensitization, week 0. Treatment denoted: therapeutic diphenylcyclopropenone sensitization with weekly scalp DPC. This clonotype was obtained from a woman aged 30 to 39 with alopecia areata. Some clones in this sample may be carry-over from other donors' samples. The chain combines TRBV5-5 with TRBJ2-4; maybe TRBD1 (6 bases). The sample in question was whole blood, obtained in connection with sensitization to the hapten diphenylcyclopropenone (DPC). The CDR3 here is CASSFGAEGDIQYF. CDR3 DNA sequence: TGTGCCAGCAGCTTTGGGGCCGAGGGGGACATTCAGTACTTC.